This T cell receptor beta chain stems from a study of blood T cell repertoires in COVID-19. Study background: In each case, the material was cDNA or gDNA derived from T cells, B-cell-depleted T cells, or PBMCs.

Authors' processing steps: The authors estimated nucleated cell counts from reference gene primer amplification. TCRdb's copy holds only in-frame clones and misses some; the assay was immunoSEQ multiplex PCR. V, J and clone size are taken as reported in that table, and D and trimming were inferred from the DNA itself. The table lists 170,000 or so clones, about 88% of them singletons. The CDR3 is 15 residues long. Trimming removed 0 bases from V and 6 bases from J; junction bases left unmatched: 2. Germline V lookup: CDR1 SGHVS, CDR2 FQNEAQ. Sequences were obtained from peripheral blood. This receptor was identified in a man aged 40-49 years with active or convalescent COVID-19. The rearrangement joins TRBV7-8 to TRBJ1-4, with 9 bases fitting TRBD1. CDR3 DNA: TGTGCCAGCAGCTTAGCTACAGGGGGCCATGAAAAACTGTTTTTT. Amino acids: CASSLATGGHEKLFF.